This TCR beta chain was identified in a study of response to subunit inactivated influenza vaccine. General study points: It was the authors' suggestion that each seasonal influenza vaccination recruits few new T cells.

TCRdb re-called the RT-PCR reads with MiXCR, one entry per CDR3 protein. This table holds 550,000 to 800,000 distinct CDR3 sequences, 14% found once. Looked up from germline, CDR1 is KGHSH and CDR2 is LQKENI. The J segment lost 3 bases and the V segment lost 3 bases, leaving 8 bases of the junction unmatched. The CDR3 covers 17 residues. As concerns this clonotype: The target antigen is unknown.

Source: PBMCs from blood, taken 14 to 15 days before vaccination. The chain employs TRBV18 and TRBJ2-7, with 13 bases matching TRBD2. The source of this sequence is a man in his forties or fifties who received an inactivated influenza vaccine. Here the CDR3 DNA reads TGTGCCAGCTCACCTGGGACTAGCGGGGAAACACTCTACGAGCAGTACTTC. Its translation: CASSPGTSGETLYEQYF.